A selection of T cell receptor beta chains follows, all from one sample in a study of blood T cell repertoires in COVID-19. The table came from immunoSEQ multiplex PCR; TCRdb's copy has only in-frame clones and leaves some out. The profile shows over 70,000 clones, around 81% of them singletons. Specimen: peripheral blood. These TCRs come from a human donor in a cohort sampled during active COVID-19. The CDR3 runs from the conserved cysteine through the conserved F or W. The D gene is left open where the match is weak. Clone size is not always given. Where it is, it says once, few, many or a class for expanded clones.

cdr3_aa: CASSLARGGGNSPLHF
cdr3_nt: TGTGCCAGCAGCTTAGCTCGGGGGGGAGGTAATTCACCCCTCCACTTT
d_call: .
j_call: TRBJ1-6
v_call: TRBV7-2
clone_size: .

cdr3_aa: CASSLRYSGGLSYEQYF
cdr3_nt: TGTGCCAGCAGCCTCCGCTATAGCGGGGGACTCTCCTACGAGCAGTACTTC
d_call: TRBD2
j_call: TRBJ2-7
v_call: TRBV11-2
clone_size: .

cdr3_aa: CASSIVRDTSYEQYF
cdr3_nt: TGTGCCAGTAGTATCGTCCGGGACACCTCCTACGAGCAGTACTTC
d_call: .
j_call: TRBJ2-7
v_call: TRBV19
clone_size: .

cdr3_aa: CASSQGTWGEQYF
cdr3_nt: TGTGCCAGCAGTCAGGGCACCTGGGGAGAGCAGTACTTC
d_call: .
j_call: TRBJ2-7
v_call: TRBV14
clone_size: .

cdr3_aa: CASSPRRLADTGELFF
cdr3_nt: TGCGCCAGCAGTCCTAGAAGACTAGCCGATACCGGGGAGCTGTTTTTT
d_call: TRBD2
j_call: TRBJ2-2
v_call: TRBV4-3
clone_size: .

cdr3_aa: CAISAGGHYGYTF
cdr3_nt: TGTGCCATCAGCGCAGGGGGACACTATGGCTACACCTTC
d_call: TRBD1
j_call: TRBJ1-2
v_call: TRBV10-3
clone_size: .

cdr3_aa: CASSWTGGSNQPQHF
cdr3_nt: TGTGCCAGCAGTTGGACCGGGGGGAGCAATCAGCCCCAGCATTTT
d_call: .
j_call: TRBJ1-5
v_call: TRBV6-2/TRBV6-3
clone_size: .

cdr3_aa: CASSQLAGDTDTQYF
cdr3_nt: TGTGCCAGCAGCCAACTAGCGGGGGACACAGATACGCAGTATTTT
d_call: TRBD2
j_call: TRBJ2-3
v_call: TRBV7-8
clone_size: .

cdr3_aa: CSAMTGSYEQYF
cdr3_nt: TGCAGCGCCATGACAGGCTCCTACGAGCAGTACTTC
d_call: .
j_call: TRBJ2-7
v_call: TRBV29-1
clone_size: .

cdr3_aa: CASSQDYAGGYGYTF
cdr3_nt: TGCGCCAGCAGCCAAGATTACGCAGGGGGGTATGGCTACACCTTC
d_call: TRBD1
j_call: TRBJ1-2
v_call: TRBV4-3
clone_size: .

cdr3_aa: CASQASGDYNEQFF
cdr3_nt: TGCGCCAGCCAGGCTAGCGGTGACTACAATGAGCAGTTCTTC
d_call: TRBD2
j_call: TRBJ2-1
v_call: TRBV5-1
clone_size: once

cdr3_aa: CASSWGRVPAGELFF
cdr3_nt: TGTGCCAGCAGCTGGGGGAGGGTACCCGCCGGGGAGCTGTTTTTT
d_call: TRBD2
j_call: TRBJ2-2
v_call: TRBV3-1/TRBV3-2
clone_size: .

cdr3_aa: CASSLLPGLDRDTEAFF
cdr3_nt: TGTGCCAGCAGTTTATTACCGGGGTTGGATCGGGACACTGAAGCTTTCTTT
d_call: .
j_call: TRBJ1-1
v_call: TRBV27
clone_size: .

cdr3_aa: CASSFPTGLSGNTIYF
cdr3_nt: TGTGCCAGCAGCTTCCCGACAGGTCTCTCTGGAAACACCATATATTTT
d_call: .
j_call: TRBJ1-3
v_call: TRBV7-9
clone_size: .

cdr3_aa: CASSSGVSNQPQHF
cdr3_nt: TGTGCCAGCAGTTCAGGGGTTAGCAATCAGCCCCAGCATTTT
d_call: .
j_call: TRBJ1-5
v_call: TRBV6-5
clone_size: once

cdr3_aa: CASSGREMNTEAFF
cdr3_nt: TGTGCCAGCTCAGGGCGGGAGATGAACACTGAAGCTTTCTTT
d_call: .
j_call: TRBJ1-1
v_call: TRBV18
clone_size: .

cdr3_aa: CASRMAGGPGETQYF
cdr3_nt: TGTGCCAGCAGAATGGCGGGGGGGCCGGGGGAGACCCAGTACTTC
d_call: TRBD2
j_call: TRBJ2-5
v_call: TRBV7-2
clone_size: .

cdr3_aa: CASSLGQGSYNEQFF
cdr3_nt: TGTGCCAGCAGCTTGGGACAGGGATCCTACAATGAGCAGTTCTTC
d_call: TRBD1
j_call: TRBJ2-1
v_call: TRBV5-8
clone_size: once

cdr3_aa: CAISDSPGQGVSRETQYF
cdr3_nt: TGTGCCATCAGTGATAGTCCCGGACAGGGAGTATCGCGGGAGACCCAGTACTTC
d_call: TRBD1
j_call: TRBJ2-5
v_call: TRBV10-3
clone_size: .

cdr3_aa: CASSQGAASNQPQHF
cdr3_nt: TGTGCCAGTAGCCAGGGGGCGGCGAGCAATCAGCCCCAGCATTTT
d_call: TRBD1
j_call: TRBJ1-5
v_call: TRBV19
clone_size: .

cdr3_aa: CASSDTGGASGYTF
cdr3_nt: TGCGCCAGCAGCGATACAGGGGGCGCGTCGGGCTACACCTTC
d_call: TRBD1
j_call: TRBJ1-2
v_call: TRBV5-1
clone_size: .

cdr3_aa: CASKATDNSPLHF
cdr3_nt: TGTGCCAGCAAAGCTACCGATAATTCACCCCTCCACTTT
d_call: .
j_call: TRBJ1-6
v_call: TRBV2
clone_size: .

cdr3_aa: CASSLEIAGKNYNEQFF
cdr3_nt: TGTGCCAGCAGCTTGGAAATAGCGGGGAAAAACTACAATGAGCAGTTCTTC
d_call: TRBD2
j_call: TRBJ2-1
v_call: TRBV11-2
clone_size: .

cdr3_aa: CATGAGGGYEQFF
cdr3_nt: TGTGCCACCGGAGCGGGGGGCGGGTATGAGCAGTTCTTC
d_call: TRBD2
j_call: TRBJ2-1
v_call: TRBV24-1
clone_size: .